Listed below are T cell receptor beta chains from one sample, sequenced in a study of blood T cell repertoires in COVID-19. Generated by immunoSEQ multiplex PCR, the TCRdb table keeps only in-frame clones and is missing some. The sample has 210,000 or so clones; more than 80% are singletons. Source material: peripheral blood. These receptors came from an elderly woman with COVID-19, enrolled during active disease. Both conserved end residues are part of each CDR3. The D gene is left open where the match is weak. Size tells how often a clone was seen (once, few, many) or the class of an expanded clone, and some rows leave it out.

D gene: -
clone size: -
J gene: TRBJ2-3
V gene: TRBV18
CDR3 DNA: TGTGCCAGCGCAACCGGTACAGATACGCAGTATTTT
CDR3 protein: CASATGTDTQYF

D gene: -
clone size: -
J gene: TRBJ1-1
V gene: TRBV27
CDR3 DNA: TGTGCCAGCAGTTTTAATGGAGACACTGAAGCTTTCTTT
CDR3 protein: CASSFNGDTEAFF

D gene: TRBD2
clone size: -
J gene: TRBJ2-5
V gene: TRBV7-8
CDR3 DNA: TGTGCCAGCAGCCCTCGGGGGGGGTGGCAAGAGACCCAGTACTTC
CDR3 protein: CASSPRGGWQETQYF

D gene: TRBD1
clone size: -
J gene: TRBJ1-2
V gene: TRBV15
CDR3 DNA: TGTGCCACCAGCAGAGGGGAGAGAGACAGGGATTCAGGTGGCTACACCTTC
CDR3 protein: CATSRGERDRDSGGYTF

D gene: -
clone size: -
J gene: TRBJ1-1
V gene: TRBV3-1/TRBV3-2
CDR3 DNA: TGTGCCAGCAGCCAAGGGGAGGGCTCTGAAGCTTTCTTT
CDR3 protein: CASSQGEGSEAFF

D gene: -
clone size: -
J gene: TRBJ2-3
V gene: TRBV14
CDR3 DNA: TGTGCCAGCAGCCAAGAGGACAGTGGGGCCACAGATACGCAGTATTTT
CDR3 protein: CASSQEDSGATDTQYF

D gene: -
clone size: -
J gene: TRBJ2-3
V gene: TRBV28
CDR3 DNA: TGTGCCAGCAAGACGGGAGTCCCCACAGATACGCAGTATTTT
CDR3 protein: CASKTGVPTDTQYF

D gene: TRBD1
clone size: -
J gene: TRBJ1-1
V gene: TRBV28
CDR3 DNA: TGTGCCAGCAGTATTGTGGCCGGGACAGGGGGTGCTGTTGAAGCTTTCTTT
CDR3 protein: CASSIVAGTGGAVEAFF

D gene: -
clone size: -
J gene: TRBJ1-1
V gene: TRBV12-3/TRBV12-4
CDR3 DNA: TGTGCCAGCAGTTTAGGCGGGAACACTGAAGCTTTCTTT
CDR3 protein: CASSLGGNTEAFF

D gene: -
clone size: -
J gene: TRBJ2-3
V gene: TRBV27
CDR3 DNA: TGTGCCAGCAGTTCCAAGAGGGAGGTTTACACAGATACGCAGTATTTT
CDR3 protein: CASSSKREVYTDTQYF

D gene: TRBD1
clone size: once
J gene: TRBJ1-4
V gene: TRBV28
CDR3 DNA: TGTGCCAGCAGTACACAGGGGGCGGGTGAAAAACTGTTTTTT
CDR3 protein: CASSTQGAGEKLFF

D gene: -
clone size: -
J gene: TRBJ1-2
V gene: TRBV19
CDR3 DNA: TGTGCCAGTAAGTTCCTGACAGCTAACTATGGCTACACCTTC
CDR3 protein: CASKFLTANYGYTF